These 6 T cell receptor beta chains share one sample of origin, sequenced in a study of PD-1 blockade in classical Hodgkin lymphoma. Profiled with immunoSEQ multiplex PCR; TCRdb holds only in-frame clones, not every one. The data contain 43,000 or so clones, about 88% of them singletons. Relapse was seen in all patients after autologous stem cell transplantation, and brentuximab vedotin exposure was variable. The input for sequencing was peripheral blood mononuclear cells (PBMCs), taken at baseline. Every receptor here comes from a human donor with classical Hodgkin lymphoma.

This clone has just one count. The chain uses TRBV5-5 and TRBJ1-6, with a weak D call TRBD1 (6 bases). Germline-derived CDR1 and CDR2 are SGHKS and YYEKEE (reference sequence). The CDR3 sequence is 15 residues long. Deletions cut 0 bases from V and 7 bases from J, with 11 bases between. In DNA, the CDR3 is TGTGCCAGCAGCTTGGAGACTACAGGGAATTCACCCCTCCACTTT. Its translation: CASSLETTGNSPLHF.

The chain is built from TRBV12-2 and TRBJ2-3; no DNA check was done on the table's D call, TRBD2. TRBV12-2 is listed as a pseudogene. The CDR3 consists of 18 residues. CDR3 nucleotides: TGTGCAAGTCGCCCGCGGGAAGAGCCCGGCATAAGCACAGATACGCAGTATTTT. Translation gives CASRPREEPGISTDTQYF.

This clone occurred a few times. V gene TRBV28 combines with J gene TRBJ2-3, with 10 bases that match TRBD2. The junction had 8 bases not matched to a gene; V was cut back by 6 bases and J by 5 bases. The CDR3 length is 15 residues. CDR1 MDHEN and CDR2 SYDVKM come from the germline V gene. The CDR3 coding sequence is TGTGCCAGCAGGTCTAGCGGGGGTCGGGTAGATACGCAGTATTTT. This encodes CASRSSGGRVDTQYF.

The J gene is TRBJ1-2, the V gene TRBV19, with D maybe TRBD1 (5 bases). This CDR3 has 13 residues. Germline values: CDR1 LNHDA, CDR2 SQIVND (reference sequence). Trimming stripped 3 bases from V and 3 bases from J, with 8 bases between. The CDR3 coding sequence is TGTGCCAGTAGTATCCTAGGGGACTATGGCTACACCTTC. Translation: CASSILGDYGYTF.

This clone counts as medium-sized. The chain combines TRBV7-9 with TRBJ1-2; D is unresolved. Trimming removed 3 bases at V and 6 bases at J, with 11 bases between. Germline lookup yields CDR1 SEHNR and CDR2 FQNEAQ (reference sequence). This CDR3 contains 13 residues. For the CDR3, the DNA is TGTGCCAGCAGCTTGGAGGGATTCGATGGCTACACCTTC. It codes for CASSLEGFDGYTF.

CDR3 loop: CASADANTGELFF. CDR3 DNA: TGTGCCAGTGCCGACGCGAACACCGGGGAGCTGTTTTTT. The gene calls are TRBV19 and TRBJ2-2; no reliable D call. The CDR3 runs to 13 residues. Germline V gene lookup returns CDR1 LNHDA and CDR2 SQIVND (reference sequence). V gave up 8 bases and J gave up 0 bases, with 7 bases separating them. The entire variable domain, with the rest obtained from reference TRBV19 and TRBJ2-2, is as follows: DGGITQSPKYLFRKEGQNVTLSCEQNLNHDAMYWYRQDPGQGLRLIYYSQIVNDFQKGDIAEGYSVSREKKESFPLTVTSAQKNPTAFYLCASADANTGELFFGEGSRLTVL.